This T cell receptor (beta chain) was identified during a study of CD8 T cells in Susac syndrome. Germline CDR1 SGHDT, CDR2 YYEEEE. The CDR3 loop spans 15 amino acids. The junction had 6 bases not matched to a gene; V was cut back by 0 bases and J by 7 bases. An input of about 0.5 to 1 ug of RNA was subjected to reverse transcription using random hexamers. Each CDR3 protein gets one entry after TCRdb re-called the immunoSEQ multiplex PCR reads with MiXCR. The repertoire holds about 210,000 distinct CDR3 sequences, roughly 96% seen once, with roughly 0.1% in the top ten. From blood CD8+ and CD4+ T cells, the TCR beta chain was sequenced.

The sequencing sample was made of CD4+ T cells from PBMCs. This sequence was found in a human donor with multiple sclerosis. The rearrangement links TRBV5-6 to TRBJ1-5; 8 nucleotides agree with TRBD1. The CDR3 loop is CASSLGRTGLQPQHF. Written as DNA, the CDR3 is TGTGCCAGCAGCTTGGGAAGGACAGGGCTACAGCCCCAGCATTTT.